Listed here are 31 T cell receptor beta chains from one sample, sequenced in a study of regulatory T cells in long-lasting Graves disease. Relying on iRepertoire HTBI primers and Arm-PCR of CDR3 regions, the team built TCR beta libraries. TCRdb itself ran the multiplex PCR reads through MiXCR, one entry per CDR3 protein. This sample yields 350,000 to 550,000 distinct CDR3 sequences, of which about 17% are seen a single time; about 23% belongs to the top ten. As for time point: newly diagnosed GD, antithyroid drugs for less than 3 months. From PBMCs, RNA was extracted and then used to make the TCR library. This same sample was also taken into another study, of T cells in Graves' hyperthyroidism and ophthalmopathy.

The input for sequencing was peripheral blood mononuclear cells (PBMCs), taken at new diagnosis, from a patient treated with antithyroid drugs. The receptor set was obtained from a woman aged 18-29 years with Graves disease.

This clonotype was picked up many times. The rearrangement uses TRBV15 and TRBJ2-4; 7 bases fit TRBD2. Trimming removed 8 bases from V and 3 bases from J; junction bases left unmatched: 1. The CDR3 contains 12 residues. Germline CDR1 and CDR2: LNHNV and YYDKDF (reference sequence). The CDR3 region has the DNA TGTGCCACCCTAGCGGACAAAAACATTCAGTACTTC. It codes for CATLADKNIQYF.

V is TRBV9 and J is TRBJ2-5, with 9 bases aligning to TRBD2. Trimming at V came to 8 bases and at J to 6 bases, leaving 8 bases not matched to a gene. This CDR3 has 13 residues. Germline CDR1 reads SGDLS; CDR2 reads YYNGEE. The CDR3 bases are TGTGCCAGTAATAGCGGGAGTTCGAAGACCCAGTACTTC. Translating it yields CASNSGSSKTQYF.

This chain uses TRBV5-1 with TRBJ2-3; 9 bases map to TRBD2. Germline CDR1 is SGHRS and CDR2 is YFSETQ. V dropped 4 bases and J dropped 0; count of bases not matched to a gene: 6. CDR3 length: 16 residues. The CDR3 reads CASSQGLAASTDTQYF. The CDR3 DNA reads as TGCGCCAGCAGCCAGGGACTAGCTGCTAGCACAGATACGCAGTATTTT. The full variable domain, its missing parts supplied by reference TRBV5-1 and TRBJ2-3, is KAGVTQTPRYLIKTRGQQVTLSCSPISGHRSVSWYQQTPGQGLQFLFEYFSETQRNKGNFPGRFSGRQFSNSRSEMNVSTLELGDSALYLCASSQGLAASTDTQYFGPGTRLTVL.

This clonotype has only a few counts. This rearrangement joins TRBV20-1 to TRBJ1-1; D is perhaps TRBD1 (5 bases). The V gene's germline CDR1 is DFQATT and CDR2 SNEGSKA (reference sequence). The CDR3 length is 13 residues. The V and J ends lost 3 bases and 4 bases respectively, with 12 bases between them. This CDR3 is CSARRRGPTEAFF. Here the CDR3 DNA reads TGCAGTGCTAGGAGGAGGGGACCCACTGAAGCTTTCTTT.

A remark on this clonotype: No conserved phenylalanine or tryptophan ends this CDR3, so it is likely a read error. CDR3 DNA sequence: TGCAGCGTTAAAGATGGGGACAAAGAGACCCAGTACTAC. Its translation: CSVKDGDKETQYY. The genes are TRBV29-1 and TRBJ2-5; D possibly corresponds to TRBD1 (6 bases). CDR3 length equals 13 residues. From germline, CDR1 is SQVTM and CDR2 ANQGSEA.

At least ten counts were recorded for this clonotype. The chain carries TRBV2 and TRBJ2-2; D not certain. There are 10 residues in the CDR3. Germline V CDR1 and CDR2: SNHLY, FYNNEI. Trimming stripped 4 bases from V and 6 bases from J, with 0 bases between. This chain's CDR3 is CASSAGELFF. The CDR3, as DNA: TGTGCCAGCAGTGCCGGGGAGCTGTTTTTT.

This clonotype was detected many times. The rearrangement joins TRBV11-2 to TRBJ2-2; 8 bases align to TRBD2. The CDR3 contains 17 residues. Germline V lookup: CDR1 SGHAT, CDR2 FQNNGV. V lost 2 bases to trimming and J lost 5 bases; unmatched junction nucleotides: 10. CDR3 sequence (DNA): TGTGCCAGCAGCTTAATCGGGATAGCGGGGTTAACCGGGGAGCTGTTTTTT. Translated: CASSLIGIAGLTGELFF.

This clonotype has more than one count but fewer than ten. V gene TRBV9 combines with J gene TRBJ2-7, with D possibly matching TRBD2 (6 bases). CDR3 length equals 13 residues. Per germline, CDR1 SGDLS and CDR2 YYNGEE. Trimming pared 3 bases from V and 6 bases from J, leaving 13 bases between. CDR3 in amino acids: CASSGTYGGEQYF. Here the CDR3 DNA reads TGTGCCAGCAGCGGGACCTACGGGGGCGAGCAGTACTTC.

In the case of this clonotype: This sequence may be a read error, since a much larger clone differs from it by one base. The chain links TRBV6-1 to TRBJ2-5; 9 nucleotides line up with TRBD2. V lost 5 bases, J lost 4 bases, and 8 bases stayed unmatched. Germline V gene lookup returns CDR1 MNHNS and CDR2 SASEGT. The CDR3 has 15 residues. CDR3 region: CASSTAGGPSETQYF. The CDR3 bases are TGTGCCAGCAGTACGGCGGGAGGGCCATCAGAGACCCAGTACTTC.

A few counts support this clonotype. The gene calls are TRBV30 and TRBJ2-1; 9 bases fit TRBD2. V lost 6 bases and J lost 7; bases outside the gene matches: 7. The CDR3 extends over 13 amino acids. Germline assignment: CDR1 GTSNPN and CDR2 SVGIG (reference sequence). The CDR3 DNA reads TGTGCCTGTGGAACTAGCGGGTTTAATGAGCAGTTCTTC. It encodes CACGTSGFNEQFF.

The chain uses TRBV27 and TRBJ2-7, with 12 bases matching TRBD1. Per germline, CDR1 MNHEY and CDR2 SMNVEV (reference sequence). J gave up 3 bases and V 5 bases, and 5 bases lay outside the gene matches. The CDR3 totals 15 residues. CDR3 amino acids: CASSDRDRGLYEQYF. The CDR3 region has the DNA TGTGCCAGCAGTGACCGGGACAGGGGGCTCTACGAGCAGTACTTC.

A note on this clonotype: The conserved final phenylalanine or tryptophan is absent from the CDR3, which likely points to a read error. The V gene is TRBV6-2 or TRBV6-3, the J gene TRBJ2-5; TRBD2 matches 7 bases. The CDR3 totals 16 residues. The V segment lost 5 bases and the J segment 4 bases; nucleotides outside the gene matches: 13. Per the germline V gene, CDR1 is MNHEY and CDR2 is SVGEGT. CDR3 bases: TGTGCCAGCAGTCCTCCTAGCGGTGGACTCGGAGAGACCCAGTACCTC. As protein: CASSPPSGGLGETQYL.

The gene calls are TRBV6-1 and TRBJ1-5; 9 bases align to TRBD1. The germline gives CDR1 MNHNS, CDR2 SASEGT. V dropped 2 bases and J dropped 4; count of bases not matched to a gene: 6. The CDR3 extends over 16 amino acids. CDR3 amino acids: CASSEKGTGRNQPQHF. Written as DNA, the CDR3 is TGTGCCAGCAGTGAAAAGGGGACAGGGCGTAATCAGCCCCAGCATTTT.

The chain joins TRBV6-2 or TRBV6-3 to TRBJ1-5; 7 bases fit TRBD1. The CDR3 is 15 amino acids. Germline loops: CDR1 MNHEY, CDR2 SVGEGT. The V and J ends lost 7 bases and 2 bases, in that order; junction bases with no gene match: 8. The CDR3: CASIITGVGNQPQHF. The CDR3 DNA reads TGTGCCAGCATTATTACAGGGGTTGGCAATCAGCCCCAGCATTTT.

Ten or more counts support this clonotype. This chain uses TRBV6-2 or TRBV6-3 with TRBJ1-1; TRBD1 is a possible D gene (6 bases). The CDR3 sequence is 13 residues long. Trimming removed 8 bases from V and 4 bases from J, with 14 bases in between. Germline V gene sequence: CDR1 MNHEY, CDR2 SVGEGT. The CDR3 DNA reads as TGTGCCAGCGGGACACAGGGTATCACTGAAGCTTTCTTT. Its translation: CASGTQGITEAFF.

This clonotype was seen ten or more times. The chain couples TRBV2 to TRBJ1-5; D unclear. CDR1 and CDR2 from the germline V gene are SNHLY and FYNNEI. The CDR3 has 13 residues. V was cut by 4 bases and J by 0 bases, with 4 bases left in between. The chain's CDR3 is CASSADSNQPQHF. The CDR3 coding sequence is TGTGCCAGCAGTGCAGATAGCAATCAGCCCCAGCATTTT.

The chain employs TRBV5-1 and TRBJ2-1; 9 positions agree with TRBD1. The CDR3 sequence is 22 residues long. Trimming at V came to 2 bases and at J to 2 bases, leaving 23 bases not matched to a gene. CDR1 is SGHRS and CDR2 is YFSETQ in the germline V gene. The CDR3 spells CASSFPLNNRGRLAGTYNEQFF. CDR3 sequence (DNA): TGCGCCAGCAGCTTCCCACTCAACAACAGGGGGCGTTTGGCGGGGACCTACAATGAGCAGTTCTTC. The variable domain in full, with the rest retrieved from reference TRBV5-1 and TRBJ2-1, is KAGVTQTPRYLIKTRGQQVTLSCSPISGHRSVSWYQQTPGQGLQFLFEYFSETQRNKGNFPGRFSGRQFSNSRSEMNVSTLELGDSALYLCASSFPLNNRGRLAGTYNEQFFGPGTRLTVL.

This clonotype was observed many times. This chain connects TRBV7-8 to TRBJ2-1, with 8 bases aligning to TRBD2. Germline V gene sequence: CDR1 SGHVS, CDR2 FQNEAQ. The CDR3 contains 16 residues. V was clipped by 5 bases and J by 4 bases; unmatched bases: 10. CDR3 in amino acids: CASSIQAGAIYNEQFF. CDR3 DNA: TGTGCCAGCAGCATCCAAGCGGGAGCGATTTACAATGAGCAGTTCTTC.

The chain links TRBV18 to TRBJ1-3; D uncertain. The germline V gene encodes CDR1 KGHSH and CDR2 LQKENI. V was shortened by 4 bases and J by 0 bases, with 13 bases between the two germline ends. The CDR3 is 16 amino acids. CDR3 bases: TGTGCCAGCTCACTCTCCGGCCCAAACTCTGGAAACACCATATATTTT. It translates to CASSLSGPNSGNTIYF.

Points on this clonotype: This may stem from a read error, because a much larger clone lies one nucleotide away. CDR3 residues: CANSYGGTGRADTQYF. In DNA form, the CDR3 reads TGTGCCAACAGTTACGGGGGGACAGGAAGGGCAGATACGCAGTATTTT. J is TRBJ2-3 and V is TRBV6-5; a possible D gene is TRBD1 (8 bases). This CDR3 contains 16 residues. The germline V gene has CDR1 MNHEY and CDR2 SVGAGI.

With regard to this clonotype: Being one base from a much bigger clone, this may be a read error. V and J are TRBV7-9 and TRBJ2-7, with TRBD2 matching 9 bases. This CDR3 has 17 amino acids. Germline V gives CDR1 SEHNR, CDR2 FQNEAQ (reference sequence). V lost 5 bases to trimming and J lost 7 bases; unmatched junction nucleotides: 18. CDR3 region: CASSPPGLAGVGNEQYF. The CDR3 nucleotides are TGTGCCAGCAGCCCGCCCGGTTTAGCGGGAGTGGGCAATGAGCAGTACTTC.

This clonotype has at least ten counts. The CDR3 here is CASSPDGAEGYQPQHF. The CDR3 DNA sequence: TGCGCCAGCAGTCCAGACGGGGCTGAAGGATATCAGCCCCAGCATTTT. The chain uses TRBV5-1 and TRBJ1-5; weak D call: TRBD1 (5 bases). Germline V gene sequence: CDR1 SGHRS, CDR2 YFSETQ. The CDR3 is 16 amino acids. V shed 5 bases and J shed 5 bases, with 20 bases lying between them.

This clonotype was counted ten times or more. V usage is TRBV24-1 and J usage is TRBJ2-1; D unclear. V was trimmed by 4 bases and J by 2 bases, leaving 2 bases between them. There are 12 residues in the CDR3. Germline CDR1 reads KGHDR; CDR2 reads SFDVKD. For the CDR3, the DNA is TGTGCCACCAGTGACCCCTACAATGAGCAGTTCTTC. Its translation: CATSDPYNEQFF.

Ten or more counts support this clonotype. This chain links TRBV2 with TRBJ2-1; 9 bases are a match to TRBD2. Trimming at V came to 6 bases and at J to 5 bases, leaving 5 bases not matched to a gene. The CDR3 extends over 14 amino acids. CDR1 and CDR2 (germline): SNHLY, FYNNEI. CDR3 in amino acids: CASRRVAGDNEQFF. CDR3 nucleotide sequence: TGTGCCAGCAGGAGAGTAGCGGGGGACAATGAGCAGTTCTTC.

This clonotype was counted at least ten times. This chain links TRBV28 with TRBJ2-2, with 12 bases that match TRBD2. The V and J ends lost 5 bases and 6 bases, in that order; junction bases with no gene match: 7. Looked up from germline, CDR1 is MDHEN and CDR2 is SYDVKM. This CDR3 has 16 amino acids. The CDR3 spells CASSRLAGVSAGELFF. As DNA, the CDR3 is TGTGCCAGCAGTCGACTAGCGGGAGTTTCGGCCGGGGAGCTGTTTTTT.

In DNA form, the CDR3 reads TGTGCCAGCTCACCGTATCCTAGCTTAGGGTACCAAGAGACCCAGTACTTC. This codes for CASSPYPSLGYQETQYF. The chain carries TRBV18 and TRBJ2-5, with D perhaps TRBD2 (5 bases). Per the germline V gene, CDR1 is KGHSH and CDR2 is LQKENI. This CDR3 spans 17 amino acids. The V gene lost 3 bases and the J gene lost 0 bases, with 17 bases spanning the gap.

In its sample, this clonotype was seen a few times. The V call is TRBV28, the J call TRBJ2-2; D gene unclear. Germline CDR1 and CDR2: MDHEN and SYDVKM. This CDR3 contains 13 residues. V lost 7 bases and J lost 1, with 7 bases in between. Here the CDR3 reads CASIPVNTGELFF. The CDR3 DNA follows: TGTGCCAGCATTCCAGTGAACACCGGGGAGCTGTTTTTT.

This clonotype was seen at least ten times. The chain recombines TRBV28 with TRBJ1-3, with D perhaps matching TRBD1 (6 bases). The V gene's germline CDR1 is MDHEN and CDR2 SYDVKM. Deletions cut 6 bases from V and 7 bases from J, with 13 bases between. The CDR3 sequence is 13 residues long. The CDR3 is CASRLNQGNTIYF. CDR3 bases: TGTGCCAGCAGATTGAACCAGGGGAACACCATATATTTT.

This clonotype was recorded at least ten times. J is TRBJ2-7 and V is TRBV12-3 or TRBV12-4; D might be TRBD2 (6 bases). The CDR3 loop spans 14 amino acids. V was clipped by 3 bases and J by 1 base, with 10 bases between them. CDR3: CASSFLASSYEQYF. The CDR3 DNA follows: TGTGCCAGCAGTTTTCTAGCGTCTTCCTACGAGCAGTACTTC.

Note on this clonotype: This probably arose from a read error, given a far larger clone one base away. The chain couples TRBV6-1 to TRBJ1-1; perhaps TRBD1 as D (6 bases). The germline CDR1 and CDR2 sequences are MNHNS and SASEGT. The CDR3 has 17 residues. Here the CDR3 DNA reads TGTGCCATCAGTGAGTCGCGGGGGGGGCAGGCGGGCACTGAAGCTCTCTTT. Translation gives CAISESRGGQAGTEALF.

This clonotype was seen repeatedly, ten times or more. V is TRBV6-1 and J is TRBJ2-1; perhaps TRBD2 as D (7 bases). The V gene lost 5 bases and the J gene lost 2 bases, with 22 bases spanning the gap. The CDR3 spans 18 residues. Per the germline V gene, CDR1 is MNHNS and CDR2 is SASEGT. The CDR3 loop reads CASSSRGAPQPPYNEQFF. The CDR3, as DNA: TGTGCCAGCAGTAGCCGGGGGGCCCCCCAGCCTCCCTACAATGAGCAGTTCTTC.